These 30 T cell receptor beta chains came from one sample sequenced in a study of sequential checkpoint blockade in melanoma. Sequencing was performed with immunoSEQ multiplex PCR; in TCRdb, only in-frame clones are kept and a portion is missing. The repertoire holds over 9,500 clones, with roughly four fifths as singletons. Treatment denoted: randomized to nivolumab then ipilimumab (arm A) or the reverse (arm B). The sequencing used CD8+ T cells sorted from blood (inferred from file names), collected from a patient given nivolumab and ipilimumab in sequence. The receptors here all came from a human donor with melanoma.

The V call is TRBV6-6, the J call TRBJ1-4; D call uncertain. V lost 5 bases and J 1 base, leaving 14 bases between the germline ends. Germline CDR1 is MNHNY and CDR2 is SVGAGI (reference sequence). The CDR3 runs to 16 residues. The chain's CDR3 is CASSPRGGRTNEKLFF. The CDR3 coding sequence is TGTGCCAGCAGTCCCCGGGGAGGGAGAACTAATGAAAAACTGTTTTTT.

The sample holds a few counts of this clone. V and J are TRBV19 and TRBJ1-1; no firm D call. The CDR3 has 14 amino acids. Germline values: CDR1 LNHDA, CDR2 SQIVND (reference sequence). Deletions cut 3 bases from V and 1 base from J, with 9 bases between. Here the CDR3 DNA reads TGTGCCAGTAGTATTAGCCCTTGGAACACTGAAGCTTTCTTT. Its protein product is CASSISPWNTEAFF.

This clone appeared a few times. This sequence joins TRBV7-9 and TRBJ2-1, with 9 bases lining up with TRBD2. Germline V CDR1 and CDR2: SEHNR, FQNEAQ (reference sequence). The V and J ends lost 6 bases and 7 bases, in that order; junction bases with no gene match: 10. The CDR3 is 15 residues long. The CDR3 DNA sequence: TGTGCCAGCAGTCCTTTGGGGACTAGCTTGAATGAGCAGTTCTTC. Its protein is CASSPLGTSLNEQFF. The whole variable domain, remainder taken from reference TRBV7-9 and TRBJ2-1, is DTGVSQNPRHKITKRGQNVTFRCDPISEHNRLYWYRQTLGQGPEFLTYFQNEAQLEKSRLLSDRFSAERPKGSFSTLEIQRTEQGDSAMYLCASSPLGTSLNEQFFGPGTRLTVL.

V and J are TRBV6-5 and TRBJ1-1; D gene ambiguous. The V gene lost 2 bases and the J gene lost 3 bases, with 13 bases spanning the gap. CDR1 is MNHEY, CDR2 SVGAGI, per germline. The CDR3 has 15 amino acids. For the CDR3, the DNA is TGTGCCAGCAGTTACGGAGGAGGATGGTACACTGAAGCTTTCTTT. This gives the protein CASSYGGGWYTEAFF.

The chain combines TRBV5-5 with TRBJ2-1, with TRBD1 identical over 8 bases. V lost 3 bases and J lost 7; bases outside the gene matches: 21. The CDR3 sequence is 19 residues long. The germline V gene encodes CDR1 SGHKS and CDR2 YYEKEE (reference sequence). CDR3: CASSSRQGLILGGRNEQFF. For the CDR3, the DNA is TGTGCCAGCAGCTCGCGACAGGGGCTAATTCTAGGCGGGCGGAATGAGCAGTTCTTC.

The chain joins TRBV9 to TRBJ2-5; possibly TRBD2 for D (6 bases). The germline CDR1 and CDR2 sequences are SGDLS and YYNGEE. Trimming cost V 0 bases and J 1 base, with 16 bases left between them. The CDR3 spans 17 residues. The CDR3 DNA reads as TGTGCCAGCAGCGTAGGTGCCCTACGGGACTCCCAAGAGACCCAGTACTTC. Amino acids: CASSVGALRDSQETQYF.

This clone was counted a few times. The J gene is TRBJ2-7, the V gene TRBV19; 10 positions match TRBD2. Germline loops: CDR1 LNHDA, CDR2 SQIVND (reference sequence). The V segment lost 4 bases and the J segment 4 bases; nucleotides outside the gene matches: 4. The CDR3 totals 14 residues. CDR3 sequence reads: CASSKGLAPYEQYF. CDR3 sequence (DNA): TGTGCCAGTAGTAAGGGACTAGCGCCGTACGAGCAGTACTTC.

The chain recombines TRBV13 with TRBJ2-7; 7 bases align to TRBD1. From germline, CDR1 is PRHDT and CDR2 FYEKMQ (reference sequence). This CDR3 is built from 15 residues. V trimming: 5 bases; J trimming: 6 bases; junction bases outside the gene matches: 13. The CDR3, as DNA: TGTGCCAGCAGCCGAACAGGGGTAGGCCACACCGAGCAGTACTTC. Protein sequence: CASSRTGVGHTEQYF.

The CDR3 coding sequence is TGCGCCAGCAGCCTAGACAGCAACTATGGCTACACCTTC. This sequence encodes CASSLDSNYGYTF. The J gene is TRBJ1-2, the V gene TRBV5-1; a weak D match, TRBD1 (5 bases). The CDR3 is 13 residues long. V lost 4 bases and J 2 bases, leaving 9 bases between the germline ends. From germline, CDR1 is SGHRS and CDR2 YFSETQ.

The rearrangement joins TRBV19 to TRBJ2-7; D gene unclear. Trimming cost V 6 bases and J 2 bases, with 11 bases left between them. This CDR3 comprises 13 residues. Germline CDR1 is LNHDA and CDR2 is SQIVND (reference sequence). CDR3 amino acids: CASRASAAYEQYF. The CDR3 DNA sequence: TGTGCCAGTAGGGCCAGCGCGGCCTACGAGCAGTACTTC.

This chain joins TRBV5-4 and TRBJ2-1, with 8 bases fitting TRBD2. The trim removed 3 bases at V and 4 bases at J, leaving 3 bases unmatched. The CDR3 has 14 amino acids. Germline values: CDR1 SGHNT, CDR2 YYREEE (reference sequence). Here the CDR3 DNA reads TGTGCCAGCAGCTCCGGACTAGCATACAATGAGCAGTTCTTC. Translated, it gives CASSSGLAYNEQFF.

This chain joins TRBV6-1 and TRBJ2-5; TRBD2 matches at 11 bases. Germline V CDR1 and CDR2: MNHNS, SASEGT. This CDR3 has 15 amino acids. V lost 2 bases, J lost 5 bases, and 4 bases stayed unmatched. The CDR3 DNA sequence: TGTGCCAGCAGTGAATTGCTAGCGGGAGGTGAGACCCAGTACTTC. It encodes CASSELLAGGETQYF.

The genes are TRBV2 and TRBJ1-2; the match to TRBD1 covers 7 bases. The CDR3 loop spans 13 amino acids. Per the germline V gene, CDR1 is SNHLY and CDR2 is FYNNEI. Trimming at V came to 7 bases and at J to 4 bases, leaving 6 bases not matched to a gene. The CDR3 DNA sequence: TGTGCCAGCAAGGGGGCGCCCAGCTATGGCTACACCTTC. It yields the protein CASKGAPSYGYTF.

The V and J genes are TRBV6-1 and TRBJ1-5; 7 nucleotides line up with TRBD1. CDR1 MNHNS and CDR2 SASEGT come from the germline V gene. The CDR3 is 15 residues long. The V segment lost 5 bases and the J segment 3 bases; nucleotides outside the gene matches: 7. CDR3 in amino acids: CASSQATGFNQPQHF. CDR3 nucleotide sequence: TGTGCCAGCAGTCAGGCGACAGGGTTCAATCAGCCCCAGCATTTT.

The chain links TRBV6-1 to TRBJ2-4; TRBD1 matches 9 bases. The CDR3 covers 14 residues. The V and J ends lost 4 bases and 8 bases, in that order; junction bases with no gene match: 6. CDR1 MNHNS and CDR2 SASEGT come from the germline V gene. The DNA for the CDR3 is TGTGCCAGCAGTGCGCGGACAGGGGTAGACATTCAGTACTTC. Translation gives CASSARTGVDIQYF.

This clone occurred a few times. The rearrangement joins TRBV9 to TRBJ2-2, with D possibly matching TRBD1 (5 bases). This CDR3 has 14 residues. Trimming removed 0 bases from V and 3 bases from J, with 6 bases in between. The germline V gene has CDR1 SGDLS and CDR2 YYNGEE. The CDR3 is CASSVEGDTGELFF. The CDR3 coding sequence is TGTGCCAGCAGCGTAGAAGGGGACACCGGGGAGCTGTTTTTT.

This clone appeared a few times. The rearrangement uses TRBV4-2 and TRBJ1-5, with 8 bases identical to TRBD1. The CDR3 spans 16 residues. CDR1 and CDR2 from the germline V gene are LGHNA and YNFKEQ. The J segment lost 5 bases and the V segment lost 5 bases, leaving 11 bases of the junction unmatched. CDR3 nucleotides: TGTGCCAGCAGCAAGCAGACTGGGACAGGTGATCAGCCCCAGCATTTT. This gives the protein CASSKQTGTGDQPQHF.

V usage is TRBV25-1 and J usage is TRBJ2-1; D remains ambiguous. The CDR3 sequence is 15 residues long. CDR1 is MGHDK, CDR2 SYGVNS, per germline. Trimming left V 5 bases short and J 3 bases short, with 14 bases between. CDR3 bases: TGTGCCAGCAGTTTCTTCGAGGTAAACTACAATGAGCAGTTCTTC. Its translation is CASSFFEVNYNEQFF.

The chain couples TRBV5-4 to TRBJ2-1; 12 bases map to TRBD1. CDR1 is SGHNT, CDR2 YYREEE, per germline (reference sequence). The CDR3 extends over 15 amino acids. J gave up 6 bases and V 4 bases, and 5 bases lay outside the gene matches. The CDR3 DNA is TGTGCCAGCAGCCAGGGACAGGGGGCGGGCAATGAGCAGTTCTTC. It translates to CASSQGQGAGNEQFF.

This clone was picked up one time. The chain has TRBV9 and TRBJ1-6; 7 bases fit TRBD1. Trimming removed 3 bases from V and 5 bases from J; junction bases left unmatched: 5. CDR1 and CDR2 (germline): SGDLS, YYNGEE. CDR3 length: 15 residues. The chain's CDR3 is CASSGTGENNSPLHF. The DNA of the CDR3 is TGTGCCAGCAGCGGGACAGGAGAGAATAATTCACCCCTCCACTTT.

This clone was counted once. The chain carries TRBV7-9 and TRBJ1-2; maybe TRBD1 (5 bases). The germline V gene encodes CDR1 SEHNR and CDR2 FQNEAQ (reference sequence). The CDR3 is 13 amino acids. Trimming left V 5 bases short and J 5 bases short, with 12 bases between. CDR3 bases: TGTGCCAGCAGCCCCCAGGCAGGGTATGGCTACACCTTC. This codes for CASSPQAGYGYTF.

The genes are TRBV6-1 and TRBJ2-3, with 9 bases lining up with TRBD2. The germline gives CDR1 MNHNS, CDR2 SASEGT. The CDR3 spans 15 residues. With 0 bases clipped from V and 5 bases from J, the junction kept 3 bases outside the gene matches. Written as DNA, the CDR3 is TGTGCCAGCAGTGAAGCGACTAGCGGAAAAGATACGCAGTATTTT. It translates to CASSEATSGKDTQYF.

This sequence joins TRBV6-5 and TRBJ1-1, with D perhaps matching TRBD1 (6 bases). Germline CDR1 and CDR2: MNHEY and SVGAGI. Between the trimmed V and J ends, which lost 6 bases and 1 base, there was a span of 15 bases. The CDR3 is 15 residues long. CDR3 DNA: TGTGCCAGCAGCCGCCGGGACACTAAGAACACTGAAGCTTTCTTT. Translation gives CASSRRDTKNTEAFF.

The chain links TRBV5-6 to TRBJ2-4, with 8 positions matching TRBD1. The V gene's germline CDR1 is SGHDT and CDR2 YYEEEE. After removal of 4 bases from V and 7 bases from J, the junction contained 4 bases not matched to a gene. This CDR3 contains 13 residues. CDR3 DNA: TGTGCCAGCAGCCAGGGGGCTAGGAACATTCAGTACTTC. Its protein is CASSQGARNIQYF.

CDR3 DNA sequence: TGTGCCAGCAGCCCCAGAAGGGGTGAGCAGTTCTTC. Translated: CASSPRRGEQFF. This chain uses TRBV7-9 with TRBJ2-1, with D maybe TRBD1 (5 bases). From germline, CDR1 is SEHNR and CDR2 FQNEAQ (reference sequence). This CDR3 is 12 amino acids long. V lost 5 bases and J lost 9, with 11 bases in between.

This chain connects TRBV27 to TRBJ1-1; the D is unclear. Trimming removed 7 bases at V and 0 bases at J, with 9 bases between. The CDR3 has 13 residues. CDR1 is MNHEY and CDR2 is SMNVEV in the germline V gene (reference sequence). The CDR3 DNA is TGTGCCAGCACCTCCCAGATGAACACTGAAGCTTTCTTT. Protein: CASTSQMNTEAFF.

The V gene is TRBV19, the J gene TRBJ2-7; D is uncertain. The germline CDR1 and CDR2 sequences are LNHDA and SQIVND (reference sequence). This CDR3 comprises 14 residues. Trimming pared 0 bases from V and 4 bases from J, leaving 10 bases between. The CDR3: CASSIDGRIYEQYF. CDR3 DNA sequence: TGTGCCAGTAGTATAGATGGCAGAATTTACGAGCAGTACTTC.

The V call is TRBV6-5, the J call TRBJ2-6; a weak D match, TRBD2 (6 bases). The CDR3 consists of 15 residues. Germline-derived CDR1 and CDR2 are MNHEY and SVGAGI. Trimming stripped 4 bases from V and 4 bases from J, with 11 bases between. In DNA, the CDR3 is TGTGCCAGCAGTTCGGAGGGGCAAGGGGCCAACGTCCTGACTTTC. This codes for CASSSEGQGANVLTF.

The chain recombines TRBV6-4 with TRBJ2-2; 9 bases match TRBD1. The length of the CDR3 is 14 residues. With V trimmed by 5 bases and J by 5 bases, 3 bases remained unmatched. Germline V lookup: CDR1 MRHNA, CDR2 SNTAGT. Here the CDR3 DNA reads TGTGCCAGCAGTCGGACAGGGGAAACCGGGGAGCTGTTTTTT. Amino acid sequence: CASSRTGETGELFF.

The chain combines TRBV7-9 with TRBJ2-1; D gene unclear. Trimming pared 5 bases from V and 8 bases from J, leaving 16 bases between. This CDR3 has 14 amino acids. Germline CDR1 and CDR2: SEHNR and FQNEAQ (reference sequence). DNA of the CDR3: TGTGCCAGCAGCACCTCTCGAGGCTGGGATGAGCAGTTCTTC. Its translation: CASSTSRGWDEQFF.